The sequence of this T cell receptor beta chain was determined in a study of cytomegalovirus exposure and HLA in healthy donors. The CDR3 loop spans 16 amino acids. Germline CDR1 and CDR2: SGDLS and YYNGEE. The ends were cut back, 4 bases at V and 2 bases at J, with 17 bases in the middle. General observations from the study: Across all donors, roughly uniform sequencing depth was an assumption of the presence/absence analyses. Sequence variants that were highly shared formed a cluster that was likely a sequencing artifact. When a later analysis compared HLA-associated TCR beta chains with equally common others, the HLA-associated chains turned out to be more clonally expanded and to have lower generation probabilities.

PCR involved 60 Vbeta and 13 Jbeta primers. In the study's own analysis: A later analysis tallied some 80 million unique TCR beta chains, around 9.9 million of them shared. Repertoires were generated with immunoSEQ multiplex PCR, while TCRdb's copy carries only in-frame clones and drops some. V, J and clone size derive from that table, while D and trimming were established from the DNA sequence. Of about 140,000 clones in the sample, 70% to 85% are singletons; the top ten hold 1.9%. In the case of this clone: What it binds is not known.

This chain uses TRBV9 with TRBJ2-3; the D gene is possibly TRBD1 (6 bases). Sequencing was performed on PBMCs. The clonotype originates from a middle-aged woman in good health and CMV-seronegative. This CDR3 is CASSLSEGENTDTQYF. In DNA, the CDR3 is TGTGCCAGCAGCCTAAGCGAGGGGGAAAACACAGATACGCAGTATTTT.